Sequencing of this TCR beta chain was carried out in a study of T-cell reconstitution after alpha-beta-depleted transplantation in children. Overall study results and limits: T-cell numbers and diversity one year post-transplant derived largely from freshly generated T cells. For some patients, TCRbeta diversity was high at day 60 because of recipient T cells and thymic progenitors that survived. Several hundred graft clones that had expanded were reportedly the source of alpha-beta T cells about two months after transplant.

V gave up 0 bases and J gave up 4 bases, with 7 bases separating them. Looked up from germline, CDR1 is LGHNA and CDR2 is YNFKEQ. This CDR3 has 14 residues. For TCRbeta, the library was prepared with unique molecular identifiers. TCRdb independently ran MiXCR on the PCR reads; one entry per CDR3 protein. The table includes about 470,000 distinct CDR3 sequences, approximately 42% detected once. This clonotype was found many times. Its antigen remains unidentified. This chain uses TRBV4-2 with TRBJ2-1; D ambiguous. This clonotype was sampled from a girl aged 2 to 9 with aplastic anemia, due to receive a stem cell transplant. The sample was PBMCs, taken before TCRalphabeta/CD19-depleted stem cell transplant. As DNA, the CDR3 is TGTGCCAGCAGCCAAGACTTGCTATACAATGAGCAGTTCTTC. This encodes CASSQDLLYNEQFF.